The 2 T cell receptor beta chains below come from one sample, sequenced in a study of blood T cell repertoires in COVID-19. Some clones are missing from TCRdb's copy, which holds only in-frame ones; the method was immunoSEQ multiplex PCR. The table has roughly 140,000 clones, 88% seen once. The specimen was peripheral blood. These receptor sequences come from a human donor in a cohort sampled during active COVID-19.

The chain is built from TRBV5-1 and TRBJ2-3; weak D call: TRBD1 (6 bases). The CDR3 is 15 residues long. CDR1 and CDR2 (germline): SGHRS, YFSETQ. With 3 bases removed from V and 2 bases from J, the gap between germline ends came to 13 bases. The CDR3 sequence: CASSSVGAHTDTQYF. In DNA, the CDR3 is TGCGCCAGCAGCTCCGTGGGGGCCCACACAGATACGCAGTATTTT.

V usage is TRBV12-3 or TRBV12-4 and J usage is TRBJ1-2; D remains unclear. Trimming pared 5 bases from V and 5 bases from J, leaving 9 bases between. This CDR3 contains 12 residues. CDR3 in DNA: TGTGCCAGCAGTCTAGTCAGATATGGCTACACCTTC. Protein sequence: CASSLVRYGYTF.